Following are 20 T cell receptor beta chains from one sample sequenced in a study of vaccination and CD4 T cells after COVID-19. The treatment denotes: approximately nine-day PBMC culture with coronavirus spike peptide pools or control peptides (ViraFEST assay). For these receptors, no antigen is known. Sequence data for DNA of cultured CD4+ T cells were generated by the Oncomine TCR Beta short-read assay. In TCRdb, the PCR reads were re-called with MiXCR into one record per CDR3 protein. The profile shows some 15,000 distinct CDR3 sequences, roughly 57% of them singletons. The sequenced sample was CD4+ T cells from blood, cultured in vitro. The receptors were sampled from a human donor who had recovered from COVID-19.

The chain combines TRBV6-2 or TRBV6-3 with TRBJ2-1; 10 nucleotides line up with TRBD2. CDR1 MNHEY and CDR2 SVGEGT come from the germline V gene. This CDR3 has 15 residues. With V trimmed by 9 bases and J by 0 bases, 5 bases remained unmatched. This chain's CDR3 is CASLAGGSSYNEQFF. The CDR3 coding sequence is TGTGCCAGTTTAGCGGGAGGTAGCTCCTACAATGAGCAGTTCTTC.

There are a few counts of this clonotype. The J gene is TRBJ2-5, the V gene TRBV20-1; 7 nucleotides align to TRBD1. With V trimmed by 6 bases and J by 2 bases, 6 bases remained unmatched. CDR1 is DFQATT and CDR2 is SNEGSKA in the germline V gene (reference sequence). CDR3 length: 13 residues. The CDR3 protein is CSARLTGQETQYF. The DNA for the CDR3 is TGCAGTGCACGCTTGACAGGGCAAGAGACCCAGTACTTC.

This clonotype was seen a handful of times. This sequence joins TRBV20-1 and TRBJ1-2; 8 bases are shared with TRBD1. The CDR3 consists of 15 residues. The V and J ends lost 2 bases and 2 bases, in that order; junction bases with no gene match: 7. Germline V CDR1 and CDR2: DFQATT, SNEGSKA (reference sequence). In DNA, the CDR3 is TGCAGTGCTAGACCGCCGGACAGGGCCAACTATGGCTACACCTTC. Protein sequence: CSARPPDRANYGYTF.

This clonotype was counted only a few times. The chain recombines TRBV24-1 with TRBJ2-5; D is uncertain. CDR3 length: 12 residues. V dropped 9 bases and J dropped 1 base, with 8 bases sitting between them. Germline V gene data show CDR1 as KGHDR and CDR2 as SFDVKD. CDR3 nucleotide sequence: TGTGCCACCGCCGGCTCCCAAGAGACCCAGTACTTC. Residues: CATAGSQETQYF.

The chain recombines TRBV18 with TRBJ1-5, with 8 bases that match TRBD1. V shed 2 bases, J shed 5 bases, and the junction held 2 bases outside the gene matches. Germline values: CDR1 KGHSH, CDR2 LQKENI. The CDR3 spans 14 residues. The CDR3 loop is CASSPAQGDQPQHF. CDR3 bases: TGTGCCAGCTCACCAGCACAGGGGGATCAGCCCCAGCATTTT.

The chain uses TRBV11-3 and TRBJ2-5; TRBD2 might be the D (6 bases). There are 13 residues in the CDR3. The germline V and J ends were trimmed by 3 bases and 3 bases, with 8 bases remaining between them. CDR1 SGHNT and CDR2 YENEEA come from the germline V gene. For the CDR3, the DNA is TGTGCCAGCAGCTTTGGGGGGAAAGAGACCCAGTACTTC. Protein: CASSFGGKETQYF. Filled out from reference TRBV11-3 and TRBJ2-5, the complete variable domain reads EAGVVQSPRYKIIEKKQPVAFWCNPISGHNTLYWYLQNLGQGPELLIRYENEEAVDDSQLPKDRFSAERLKGVDSTLKIQPAELGDSAVYLCASSFGGKETQYFGPGTRLLVL.

The chain joins TRBV20-1 to TRBJ1-2, with 8 bases identical to TRBD1. CDR1 DFQATT and CDR2 SNEGSKA come from the germline V gene (reference sequence). With 6 bases clipped from V and 3 bases from J, the junction kept 6 bases outside the gene matches. The CDR3 has 13 amino acids. This chain's CDR3 is CSATGGLDYGYTF. The CDR3, as DNA: TGCAGTGCCACAGGGGGACTAGACTATGGCTACACCTTC.

The table lists this clonotype with a few counts. The chain joins TRBV20-1 to TRBJ1-2, with 7 bases matching TRBD1. V shed 6 bases, J shed 8 bases, and the junction held 3 bases outside the gene matches. The V gene's germline CDR1 is DFQATT and CDR2 SNEGSKA (reference sequence). The CDR3 extends over 10 amino acids. The CDR3 reads CSAWTGGYTF. In nucleotides, the CDR3 is TGCAGTGCCTGGACAGGCGGCTACACCTTC.

The chain uses TRBV27 and TRBJ1-1; D is possibly TRBD1 (5 bases). The CDR3 extends over 14 amino acids. Germline loops: CDR1 MNHEY, CDR2 SMNVEV (reference sequence). Trimming removed 5 bases at V and 7 bases at J, with 17 bases between. As DNA, the CDR3 is TGTGCCAGCAGTCTTAGGGCAGGGAACGTTGAAGCTTTCTTT. Translated: CASSLRAGNVEAFF.

There are a few counts of this clonotype. The chain has TRBV7-9 and TRBJ2-1; D possibly matches TRBD1 or TRBD2 (6 bases each). Trimming removed 3 bases from V and 7 bases from J, with 16 bases in between. Per the germline V gene, CDR1 is SEHNR and CDR2 is FQNEAQ (reference sequence). This CDR3 is 15 amino acids long. This chain's CDR3 is CASSFGRGRGNEQFF. The CDR3 bases are TGTGCCAGCAGCTTCGGCCGGGGGCGGGGTAATGAGCAGTTCTTC.

The rearrangement joins TRBV15 to TRBJ1-1; no clear D. The CDR3 totals 15 residues. Germline V gene lookup returns CDR1 LNHNV and CDR2 YYDKDF (reference sequence). Trimming stripped 5 bases from V and 0 bases from J, with 13 bases between. The DNA for the CDR3 is TGTGCCACCAGCCCCCCAAACGGGGTGAACACTGAAGCTTTCTTT. Amino acids: CATSPPNGVNTEAFF.

The chain combines TRBV28 with TRBJ1-4, with D tentatively TRBD1 (6 bases). Trimming took 7 bases from V and 8 from J, leaving 20 bases between them. Per germline, CDR1 MDHEN and CDR2 SYDVKM. The CDR3 is made up of 15 amino acids. The CDR3 spells CASTPGGRTSEKLFF. The DNA for the CDR3 is TGTGCCAGCACCCCGGGGGGGCGAACAAGCGAAAAACTGTTTTTT.

The V and J genes are TRBV12-3 or TRBV12-4 and TRBJ1-6, with D perhaps TRBD1 (5 bases). Trimming took off 6 bases at V and 5 bases at J, with 14 bases between the two ends. The length of the CDR3 is 15 residues. The CDR3 DNA is TGTGCCAGCAGCCGCTTCGGGGGGGATAATTCACCCCTCCACTTT. Its translation: CASSRFGGDNSPLHF.

V gene TRBV7-9 combines with J gene TRBJ1-5; D call uncertain. Between the trimmed V and J ends, which lost 5 bases and 5 bases, there was a span of 7 bases. The CDR3 covers 12 residues. Germline CDR1 and CDR2: SEHNR and FQNEAQ (reference sequence). The CDR3 here is CASSRGDQPQHF. The CDR3 bases are TGTGCCAGCAGCCGCGGGGATCAGCCCCAGCATTTT.

The genes are TRBV27 and TRBJ2-5, with D perhaps matching TRBD1 or TRBD2 (6 bases each). The germline V gene encodes CDR1 MNHEY and CDR2 SMNVEV (reference sequence). CDR3 length equals 16 residues. Trimming removed 2 bases at V and 5 bases at J, with 18 bases between. CDR3 nucleotides: TGTGCCAGCAGTTTAGGGGGCGGGACGGTCGCGGAGACCCAGTACTTC. Its protein is CASSLGGGTVAETQYF.

The V and J genes are TRBV4-1 and TRBJ2-1; D is uncertain. V lost 7 bases and J 4 bases, leaving 14 bases between the germline ends. Per germline, CDR1 MGHRA and CDR2 YSYEKL. The CDR3 totals 14 residues. The CDR3 sequence: CASKKGDTYNEQFF. The DNA of the CDR3 is TGCGCCAGCAAGAAGGGCGACACATACAATGAGCAGTTCTTC.

This clonotype appeared a single time. The rearrangement joins TRBV3-1 to TRBJ2-3; 8 nucleotides match TRBD2. Germline lookup yields CDR1 LGHDT and CDR2 YNNKEL (reference sequence). Trimming removed 5 bases from V and 2 bases from J; junction bases left unmatched: 9. The CDR3 runs to 16 residues. As DNA, the CDR3 is TGTGCCAGCAGCACCCGCAGCGGGAGAATCACAGATACGCAGTATTTT. Translating gives CASSTRSGRITDTQYF.

A few counts support this clonotype. This sequence joins TRBV6-1 and TRBJ2-7; 7 positions match TRBD2. There are 13 residues in the CDR3. Germline assignment: CDR1 MNHNS and CDR2 SASEGT. Trimming took 8 bases from V and 4 from J; bases not matched to a gene: 8. The CDR3 region has the DNA TGTGCCAGCGGGCGGGAGCCCAGGTACGAGCAGTACTTC. It is translated as CASGREPRYEQYF.

The V call is TRBV10-1, the J call TRBJ1-1, with D tentatively TRBD1 (5 bases). The CDR3 runs to 13 residues. V lost 7 bases, J lost 1 base, and 10 bases lay in between. Germline CDR1 is WNHNN and CDR2 is SYGVQD (reference sequence). The CDR3 DNA follows: TGCGCCAGCACCCGGGACCCGAACACTGAAGCTTTCTTT. It yields the protein CASTRDPNTEAFF.

J is TRBJ2-4 and V is TRBV27; D may be TRBD2 (6 bases). Looked up from germline, CDR1 is MNHEY and CDR2 is SMNVEV (reference sequence). V shed 4 bases and J shed 5 bases, with 15 bases lying between them. The CDR3 loop spans 15 amino acids. The CDR3 sequence: CASSYGGFGENIQYF. The CDR3 coding sequence is TGTGCCAGCAGTTATGGGGGGTTTGGGGAAAACATTCAGTACTTC.